Each of the 21 T cell receptor beta chains below was sequenced from the same sample in a study of CD8 T cells in ankylosing spondylitis. For these TCRs, the target antigens are not known. Study-wide results and limits: Blood of patients with ankylosing spondylitis appeared to be characterized by a TCR beta motif of fewer than 10 highly homologous variants.

TCRdb used MiXCR to reprocess the 5' RACE reads, holding one entry per CDR3 protein. This table has about 500,000 distinct CDR3 sequences, more than 9.5% appearing once. The sequencing sample was made of blood, either unsorted or a sorted T cell fraction (not recorded which). These receptors were taken from a male donor with ankylosing spondylitis.

This clonotype came up a few times. The chain is built from TRBV27 and TRBJ2-1; unclear D gene. V dropped 3 bases and J dropped 5 bases, with 14 bases sitting between them. The CDR3 consists of 15 residues. CDR1 and CDR2 from the germline V gene are MNHEY and SMNVEV (reference sequence). In DNA form, the CDR3 reads TGTGCCAGCAGTTTCCCCGGGCAGAAAAACAATGAGCAGTTCTTC. It specifies CASSFPGQKNNEQFF.

This clonotype has more than one count but fewer than ten. The chain has TRBV5-1 and TRBJ2-7; no clear D gene. This CDR3 region has 15 residues. CDR1 is SGHRS and CDR2 is YFSETQ in the germline V gene. The V end lost 0 bases, the J end lost 2 bases, and 12 bases lay between the germline ends. CDR3 region: CASSLGSTGTYEQYV. The CDR3 DNA follows: TGCGCCAGCAGCTTGGGGTCCACCGGAACCTACGAGCAGTACGTC.

The V and J genes are TRBV7-6 and TRBJ2-5; D unresolved. From germline, CDR1 is SGHVS and CDR2 FNYEAQ. The ends were cut back, 5 bases at V and 2 bases at J, with 18 bases in the middle. The length of the CDR3 is 16 residues. CDR3 amino acids: CASSPSNAALQETQYF. DNA of the CDR3: TGTGCCAGCAGCCCCAGCAATGCGGCTCTTCAAGAGACCCAGTACTTC.

The V call is TRBV2, the J call TRBJ2-1; D possibly corresponds to TRBD2 (6 bases). The CDR3 is 15 residues long. The germline CDR1 and CDR2 sequences are SNHLY and FYNNEI. V was clipped by 7 bases and J by 2 bases, with 15 bases between them. The CDR3 reads CASKWGTPPYNEQFF. CDR3 in DNA: TGTGCCAGCAAGTGGGGGACTCCGCCCTACAATGAGCAGTTCTTC.

This clonotype showed up just a few times. The chain employs TRBV15 and TRBJ2-5; D might be TRBD1 or TRBD2, each matching 5 bases. Trimming took off 1 base at V and 5 bases at J, with 17 bases between the two ends. The CDR3 contains 16 residues. Germline V gene data show CDR1 as LNHNV and CDR2 as YYDKDF (reference sequence). CDR3: CATSRGGQGGRETQYF. The CDR3 DNA reads TGTGCCACCAGCAGAGGAGGGCAGGGCGGAAGGGAGACCCAGTACTTC.

This sequence joins TRBV18 and TRBJ1-5; TRBD1 is a possible D gene (5 bases). The CDR3 is 16 residues long. Per germline, CDR1 KGHSH and CDR2 LQKENI. Trimming shortened V by 3 bases and J by 0 bases, and 12 bases separated the two germline ends. The CDR3 is CASSPSRAFSNQPQHF. The CDR3 coding sequence is TGTGCCAGCTCACCTTCCAGGGCCTTTAGCAATCAGCCCCAGCATTTT.

This clonotype was seen more than once but under ten times. The chain recombines TRBV10-3 with TRBJ1-1, with D perhaps TRBD1 (5 bases). The CDR3 covers 15 residues. Germline CDR1 and CDR2: ENHRY and SYGVKD. V was clipped by 3 bases and J by 4 bases, with 15 bases between them. As DNA, the CDR3 is TGTGCCATCAGTGATAATAGGGGCTCGGGCACTGAAGCTTTCTTT. Its protein product is CAISDNRGSGTEAFF.

The V gene is TRBV6-1, the J gene TRBJ1-4, with D unclear. Germline values: CDR1 MNHNS, CDR2 SASEGT. The V end lost 0 bases, the J end lost 0 bases, and 8 bases lay between the germline ends. This CDR3 comprises 16 residues. The CDR3 loop is CASSEADRSTNEKLFF. In DNA, the CDR3 is TGTGCCAGCAGTGAAGCGGATAGATCAACTAATGAAAAACTGTTTTTT.

The chain uses TRBV20-1 and TRBJ1-3; TRBD1 aligns across 7 bases. Germline trimming cut 6 bases from V and 4 bases from J; bases unmatched to any gene: 6. This CDR3 is 13 amino acids long. Looked up from germline, CDR1 is DFQATT and CDR2 is SNEGSKA (reference sequence). CDR3 in amino acids: CSASGTVGNTIYF. For the CDR3, the DNA is TGCAGTGCGAGCGGGACAGTGGGAAACACCATATATTTT.

This clonotype was seen at least ten times. This chain joins TRBV24-1 and TRBJ1-2; unclear D gene. V was trimmed by 3 bases and J by 2 bases, leaving 0 bases between them. From germline, CDR1 is KGHDR and CDR2 SFDVKD. The CDR3 spans 11 residues. CDR3 amino acids: CATSDNYGYTF. The CDR3 DNA reads as TGTGCCACCAGTGATAACTATGGCTACACCTTC.

This clonotype was observed once. A much bigger clone sits one base away, suggesting this may be a read error. For the CDR3, the DNA is TGCAGTGCTAGAAAACGGGACAGAGAAACCTACAATGAGCAGTTCTTC. Its protein is CSARKRDRETYNEQFF. The V and J genes are TRBV20-1 and TRBJ2-1, with TRBD1 identical over 7 bases. This CDR3 spans 16 amino acids. V was clipped by 2 bases and J by 2 bases; unmatched bases: 9. Per the germline V gene, CDR1 is DFQATT and CDR2 is SNEGSKA (reference sequence).

This clonotype was seen a handful of times. The chain recombines TRBV20-1 with TRBJ2-2, with 8 nucleotides matching TRBD1. V lost 8 bases and J lost 4; bases outside the gene matches: 3. The CDR3 is 12 residues long. Germline CDR1 reads DFQATT; CDR2 reads SNEGSKA (reference sequence). The CDR3, as DNA: TGCAGTACGGACAGGGTCACCGGGGAGCTGTTTTTT. Protein product: CSTDRVTGELFF.

This clonotype occurred a few times. The V gene is TRBV15, the J gene TRBJ1-2, with D possibly being TRBD1 (5 bases). The germline V gene encodes CDR1 LNHNV and CDR2 YYDKDF (reference sequence). Trimming removed 0 bases at V and 2 bases at J, with 10 bases between. This CDR3 has 15 amino acids. The CDR3 nucleotides read TGTGCCACCAGCAGAGATAAAGGGGCCAACTATGGCTACACCTTC. This sequence encodes CATSRDKGANYGYTF.

CDR3: CASSQGFRGSNEKLFF. The CDR3 DNA reads as TGTGCCAGCAGCCAAGGTTTCCGGGGGTCTAATGAAAAACTGTTTTTT. The J gene is TRBJ1-4, the V gene TRBV3-1; D possibly corresponds to TRBD1 (5 bases). Germline-derived CDR1 and CDR2 are LGHDT and YNNKEL (reference sequence). Trimming removed 1 base at V and 3 bases at J, with 12 bases between. CDR3 length: 16 residues.

V is TRBV30 and J is TRBJ1-5; D might be TRBD1 (5 bases). Trimming shortened V by 3 bases and J by 2 bases, and 11 bases separated the two germline ends. Germline V gives CDR1 GTSNPN, CDR2 SVGIG (reference sequence). The CDR3 is made up of 14 amino acids. In DNA, the CDR3 is TGTGCCTGGAGCCTCCCGGGGGGCAATCAGCCCCAGCATTTT. The encoded protein is CAWSLPGGNQPQHF.

This clonotype was counted at least ten times. The gene calls are TRBV20-1 and TRBJ2-3, with D tentatively TRBD1 or TRBD2 (5 bases each). The ends were cut back, 0 bases at V and 6 bases at J, with 13 bases in the middle. In germline, CDR1 is DFQATT, CDR2 SNEGSKA (reference sequence). CDR3 length: 14 residues. CDR3 nucleotide sequence: TGCAGTGCTAGAGATCGCGTCGGGGCGGATACGCAGTATTTT. Translation gives CSARDRVGADTQYF.

This clonotype came up many times. J is TRBJ1-1 and V is TRBV28; D is unclear. Trimming took 6 bases from V and 0 from J, leaving 8 bases between them. The CDR3 runs to 13 residues. CDR1 is MDHEN and CDR2 is SYDVKM in the germline V gene. CDR3 region: CASRDGLNTEAFF. The CDR3 coding sequence is TGTGCCAGCAGGGACGGGCTGAACACTGAAGCTTTCTTT.

This clonotype was observed a few times. The chain combines TRBV24-1 with TRBJ1-3; 7 bases agree with TRBD1. V lost 3 bases to trimming and J lost 2 bases; unmatched junction nucleotides: 6. The CDR3 loop spans 16 amino acids. The V gene's germline CDR1 is KGHDR and CDR2 SFDVKD. CDR3 sequence (DNA): TGTGCCACCAGTGATAAACAGGGGATCGCTGGAAACACCATATATTTT. Translating it yields CATSDKQGIAGNTIYF.

The sample holds a few counts of this clonotype. This chain joins TRBV5-1 and TRBJ2-5, with a possible D match to TRBD1 (6 bases). CDR1 and CDR2 from the germline V gene are SGHRS and YFSETQ. Trimming removed 3 bases from V and 1 base from J, with 10 bases in between. This CDR3 has 14 residues. The CDR3 is CASSSGQIQETQYF. CDR3 DNA: TGCGCCAGCAGCTCAGGACAGATCCAAGAGACCCAGTACTTC. Supplemented by reference TRBV5-1 and TRBJ2-5, the full variable domain reads KAGVTQTPRYLIKTRGQQVTLSCSPISGHRSVSWYQQTPGQGLQFLFEYFSETQRNKGNFPGRFSGRQFSNSRSEMNVSTLELGDSALYLCASSSGQIQETQYFGPGTRLLVL.

There are a few counts of this clonotype. This sequence joins TRBV25-1 and TRBJ2-1, with 9 bases that match TRBD2. Germline V gene data show CDR1 as MGHDK and CDR2 as SYGVNS. With 4 bases clipped from V and 7 bases from J, the junction kept 8 bases outside the gene matches. The CDR3 is 15 amino acids. CDR3 protein: CASSAPGLATNEQFF. In nucleotides, the CDR3 is TGTGCCAGCAGTGCGCCGGGACTAGCCACGAATGAGCAGTTCTTC.

This clonotype was observed a few times. The rearrangement uses TRBV20-1 and TRBJ1-2; 9 bases line up with TRBD1. The CDR3 runs to 15 residues. Germline lookup yields CDR1 DFQATT and CDR2 SNEGSKA (reference sequence). Unmatched junction bases numbered 9, after V lost 3 bases and J lost 4 bases. This CDR3 is CSARTPGQGGYGYTF. The CDR3 nucleotides read TGCAGTGCTAGGACTCCGGGACAGGGCGGCTATGGCTACACCTTC.